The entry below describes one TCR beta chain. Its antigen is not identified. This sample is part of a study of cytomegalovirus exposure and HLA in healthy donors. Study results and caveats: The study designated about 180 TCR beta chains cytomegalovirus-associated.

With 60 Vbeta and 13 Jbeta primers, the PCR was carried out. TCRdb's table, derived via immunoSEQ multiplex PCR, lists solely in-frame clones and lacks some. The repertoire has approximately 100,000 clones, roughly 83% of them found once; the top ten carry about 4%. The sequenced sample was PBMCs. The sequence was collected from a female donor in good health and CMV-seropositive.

The CDR3 spells CASSLGGQGANYGYTF. CDR3 DNA: TGTGCCAGCAGTTTGGGTGGACAGGGGGCAAACTATGGCTACACCTTC. The chain uses TRBV28 and TRBJ1-2; 11 nucleotides agree with TRBD1. The length of the CDR3 is 16 residues. Germline CDR1 and CDR2: MDHEN and SYDVKM. V shed 3 bases, J shed 2 bases, and the junction held 5 bases outside the gene matches.